The text below deals with one T cell receptor beta chain. Every patient provided from 1 to 8 samples, collected pretreatment and on-treatment. Generated by immunoSEQ multiplex PCR, the TCRdb table keeps only in-frame clones and is missing some. The sample contains about 26,000 clones, around 88% of which appear only once. This record comes from a study of PD-L1 blockade in urothelial cancer. The CDR3 loop spans 15 amino acids. Germline lookup yields CDR1 SEHNR and CDR2 FQNEAQ (reference sequence). V lost 3 bases and J lost 3, with 14 bases in between. Here the sequenced sample was PBMCs, taken around atezolizumab (anti-PD-L1) treatment. The V and J genes are TRBV7-9 and TRBJ1-2, with a tentative D call TRBD1 (6 bases). This receptor was identified in a man in his fifties or sixties with urothelial cancer. CDR3 in DNA: TGTGCCAGCAGCTTCGGCAGGGGAGTAGACTATGGCTACACCTTC. Translating gives CASSFGRGVDYGYTF. The variable domain in full, with the rest retrieved from reference TRBV7-9 and TRBJ1-2, is DTGVSQNPRHKITKRGQNVTFRCDPISEHNRLYWYRQTLGQGPEFLTYFQNEAQLEKSRLLSDRFSAERPKGSFSTLEIQRTEQGDSAMYLCASSFGRGVDYGYTFGSGTRLTVV.